These 25 T cell receptor beta chains share one sample of origin, sequenced in a study of patients and donors after allogeneic stem cell transplantation. TCRdb re-called the RT-PCR reads with MiXCR, one entry per CDR3 protein. The data contain about 70,000 distinct CDR3 sequences, approximately 25% of them seen just once; the ten biggest clones take up roughly 29%. The sequenced sample consisted of blood, either unsorted or a sorted T cell fraction (not recorded which). The source is a human donor who was either an allogeneic HSCT recipient or a stem cell or donor lymphocyte infusion donor (not recorded which). It is not recorded whose cells these are; they may come from a transplant donor.

The genes are TRBV7-8 and TRBJ1-4, with 8 nucleotides matching TRBD1. The CDR3 runs to 14 residues. Germline V lookup: CDR1 SGHVS, CDR2 FQNEAQ. V lost 3 bases, J lost 5 bases, and 2 bases stayed unmatched. The CDR3 reads CASSFRDRNEKLFF. The CDR3 region has the DNA TGTGCCAGCAGCTTCCGGGACAGGAATGAAAAACTGTTTTTT.

This clonotype came up a few times. The chain has TRBV7-9 and TRBJ2-4; D is unclear. The CDR3 covers 14 residues. CDR1 is SEHNR, CDR2 FQNEAQ, per germline (reference sequence). V was clipped by 2 bases and J by 0 bases, with 5 bases between them. The CDR3 reads CASSLSLAKNIQYF. As DNA, the CDR3 is TGTGCCAGCAGCTTAAGTCTAGCCAAAAACATTCAGTACTTC.

This clonotype was counted a few times. The chain recombines TRBV9 with TRBJ2-1, with D possibly being TRBD1 (6 bases). Deletions cut 3 bases from V and 3 bases from J, with 13 bases between. The CDR3 extends over 15 amino acids. In germline, CDR1 is SGDLS, CDR2 YYNGEE. The CDR3 DNA sequence: TGTGCCAGCAGCGAATTCCTCAGGGGCTACAATGAGCAGTTCTTC. Its translation is CASSEFLRGYNEQFF.

The table lists this clonotype with a count of one. This chain joins TRBV6-2 or TRBV6-3 and TRBJ1-2; D call uncertain. From germline, CDR1 is MNHEY and CDR2 SVGEGT. This CDR3 contains 15 residues. V lost 2 bases, J lost 6 bases, and 16 bases lay in between. Written as DNA, the CDR3 is TGTGCCAGCAGTTACCCGAGCAAGGGAACTCATGGCTACACCTTC. The encoded protein is CASSYPSKGTHGYTF.

The chain couples TRBV7-6 to TRBJ2-3; TRBD1 matches 10 bases. This CDR3 region has 15 residues. Germline assignment: CDR1 SGHVS and CDR2 FNYEAQ. Trimming removed 5 bases from V and 2 bases from J; junction bases left unmatched: 4. DNA for the CDR3: TGTGCCAGCAGCCCGGGACAGGGGCACACAGATACGCAGTATTTT. This sequence encodes CASSPGQGHTDTQYF.

This clonotype was detected only a few times. The V gene is TRBV4-1, the J gene TRBJ2-5; D ambiguous. This CDR3 has 15 residues. Per the germline V gene, CDR1 is MGHRA and CDR2 is YSYEKL. V was shortened by 5 bases and J by 2 bases, with 15 bases between the two germline ends. This CDR3 reads CASSSRSTLQETQYF. DNA of the CDR3: TGCGCCAGCAGCTCGCGCTCGACACTTCAAGAGACCCAGTACTTC.

The sample holds a few counts of this clonotype. V gene TRBV20-1 combines with J gene TRBJ1-5; TRBD1 matches at 7 bases. Germline CDR1 DFQATT, CDR2 SNEGSKA (reference sequence). This CDR3 has 13 amino acids. Trimming took 5 bases from V and 9 from J; bases not matched to a gene: 10. The CDR3 region is CSASNRGEWPQHF. The CDR3 DNA reads as TGCAGTGCTTCAAACAGGGGAGAGTGGCCCCAGCATTTT.

V and J are TRBV6-5 and TRBJ2-3; 9 nucleotides agree with TRBD2. This CDR3 comprises 14 residues. V shed 10 bases, J shed 2 bases, and the junction held 7 bases outside the gene matches. Germline V gives CDR1 MNHEY, CDR2 SVGAGI. The CDR3 bases are TGTGCCACCCGTCAGCGGGGGGACACAGATACGCAGTATTTT. Protein product: CATRQRGDTDTQYF.

This chain uses TRBV5-1 with TRBJ2-5, with 8 bases aligning to TRBD2. V was pared by 0 bases and J by 3 bases, with 22 bases of the junction left unmatched. There are 21 residues in the CDR3. Germline V gene sequence: CDR1 SGHRS, CDR2 YFSETQ. CDR3 amino acids: CASSLAGLALPGPGAEETQYF. In DNA form, the CDR3 reads TGCGCCAGCAGCTTGGCCGGACTAGCCCTACCGGGGCCGGGGGCGGAAGAGACCCAGTACTTC.

The chain couples TRBV7-9 to TRBJ2-1; perhaps D is TRBD1 or TRBD2 (5 bases each). CDR1 is SEHNR and CDR2 is FQNEAQ in the germline V gene (reference sequence). This CDR3 comprises 14 residues. The germline V and J ends were trimmed by 3 bases and 5 bases, with 11 bases remaining between them. The CDR3 here is CASSFWGPDNEQFF. CDR3 DNA: TGTGCCAGCAGCTTTTGGGGACCGGACAATGAGCAGTTCTTC.

In this sample, this clonotype turned up many times. V is TRBV12-3 or TRBV12-4 and J is TRBJ1-5, with 7 bases identical to TRBD1. The CDR3 totals 15 residues. Unmatched junction bases numbered 5, after V lost 6 bases and J lost 0 bases. The CDR3 DNA reads TGTGCCAGCAGACGAGGGGGCGATAGCAATCAGCCCCAGCATTTT. Translation gives CASRRGGDSNQPQHF.

This clonotype came up a few times. The chain carries TRBV18 and TRBJ1-2, with TRBD1 matching 8 bases. Per the germline V gene, CDR1 is KGHSH and CDR2 is LQKENI. The CDR3 is 15 amino acids. The trim removed 8 bases at V and 1 base at J, leaving 9 bases unmatched. CDR3 sequence (DNA): TGTGCCAGCACTTCGACAGGGGAGGGTAACTATGGCTACACCTTC. Translating gives CASTSTGEGNYGYTF.

This chain links TRBV30 with TRBJ2-1, with D possibly TRBD2 on 8 matching bases. Germline V gene data show CDR1 as GTSNPN and CDR2 as SVGIG (reference sequence). The CDR3 contains 20 residues. V shed 2 bases and J shed 4 bases, with 30 bases lying between them. CDR3 region: CAWSLTRDRAWTSSYNEQFF. In DNA, the CDR3 is TGTGCCTGGAGTTTAACACGAGACAGGGCCTGGACTAGCTCGTACAATGAGCAGTTCTTC.

The chain carries TRBV20-1 and TRBJ2-2, with 8 nucleotides matching TRBD1. V shed 1 base and J 0 bases; nucleotides not matched to a gene: 7. CDR3 length equals 17 residues. In germline, CDR1 is DFQATT, CDR2 SNEGSKA (reference sequence). CDR3 loop: CSARVSWGQANTGELFF. The DNA for the CDR3 is TGCAGTGCTAGAGTTTCGTGGGGACAGGCGAACACCGGGGAGCTGTTTTTT.

This sequence joins TRBV7-2 and TRBJ1-2, with D tentatively TRBD1 (5 bases). Trimming removed 4 bases from V and 2 bases from J, with 17 bases in between. Germline-derived CDR1 and CDR2 are SGHTA and FQGNSA. CDR3 length: 16 residues. In nucleotides, the CDR3 is TGTGCCAGCAGCTCCCCCCGGGGGGTTTTCAACTATGGCTACACCTTC. Translated, it gives CASSSPRGVFNYGYTF.

The rearrangement uses TRBV9 and TRBJ1-3, with 7 bases lining up with TRBD1. This CDR3 has 16 residues. The V and J ends lost 1 base and 9 bases, in that order; junction bases with no gene match: 13. CDR1 is SGDLS, CDR2 YYNGEE, per germline. CDR3 residues: CASSVSQGYAGGTIYF. The CDR3 nucleotides are TGTGCCAGCAGCGTATCACAGGGGTACGCCGGGGGCACCATATATTTT. The full variable domain, its missing parts supplied by reference TRBV9 and TRBJ1-3, is DSGVTQTPKHLITATGQRVTLRCSPRSGDLSVYWYQQSLDQGLQFLIQYYNGEERAKGNILERFSAQQFPDLHSELNLSSLELGDSALYFCASSVSQGYAGGTIYFGEGSWLTVV.

J is TRBJ2-1 and V is TRBV20-1; D gene uncertain. V was pared by 3 bases and J by 6 bases, with 15 bases between. The CDR3 loop spans 14 amino acids. From germline, CDR1 is DFQATT and CDR2 SNEGSKA (reference sequence). The CDR3 region has the DNA TGCAGTGCTAGGGTCAATCCCGGCGGCAATGAGCAGTTCTTC. It yields the protein CSARVNPGGNEQFF.

The chain employs TRBV5-1 and TRBJ2-7; D unresolved. V was trimmed by 4 bases and J by 5 bases, leaving 10 bases between them. The CDR3 contains 12 residues. CDR1 and CDR2 (germline): SGHRS, YFSETQ. CDR3 amino acids: CASSQDSHEQYF. The DNA of the CDR3 is TGCGCCAGCAGCCAGGATTCCCACGAGCAGTACTTC.

This clonotype has a handful of counts. A read error may account for a junction end that differs from germline. V gene TRBV11-2 combines with J gene TRBJ1-5, with no clear D. CDR3 length: 13 residues. Germline V gene sequence: CDR1 SGHAT, CDR2 FQNNGV. CDR3 region: CPRRFQRNQPQHF. CDR3 DNA sequence: TGCCCGAGGAGGTTCCAGCGGAATCAGCCCCAGCATTTT.

DNA of the CDR3: TGTGCCAGCAGCCAAGATCTGCGGGATCCGCAGTTCTTC. As protein: CASSQDLRDPQFF. The chain carries TRBV4-2 and TRBJ2-1; D perhaps matches TRBD2 (6 bases). Germline-derived CDR1 and CDR2 are LGHNA and YNFKEQ. CDR3 size: 13 residues. Trimming left V 0 bases short and J 12 bases short, with 12 bases between.

The chain couples TRBV9 to TRBJ1-2, with D tentatively TRBD1 (6 bases). Germline CDR1 reads SGDLS; CDR2 reads YYNGEE. This CDR3 has 14 amino acids. The germline V and J ends were trimmed by 3 bases and 8 bases, with 17 bases remaining between them. The CDR3 loop is CASSGGQHLGGYTF. In DNA form, the CDR3 reads TGTGCCAGCAGCGGAGGACAGCACCTGGGGGGCTACACCTTC.

V and J are TRBV6-2 or TRBV6-3 and TRBJ1-3, with no clear D. V dropped 7 bases and J dropped 8 bases, with 12 bases sitting between them. CDR3 length: 12 amino acids. CDR1 and CDR2 from the germline V gene are MNHEY and SVGEGT. CDR3 nucleotide sequence: TGTGCCAGCAACAATATTCTGGACACCATATATTTT. Its translation: CASNNILDTIYF.

There are a few counts of this clonotype. The chain combines TRBV12-3 or TRBV12-4 with TRBJ1-1, with TRBD1 as a possible D gene (6 bases). V lost 4 bases, J lost 1 base, and 13 bases lay in between. The CDR3 contains 15 residues. CDR3 loop: CASSSRTAGNTEAFF. In DNA, the CDR3 is TGTGCCAGCAGTTCACGGACAGCTGGGAACACTGAAGCTTTCTTT.

The rearrangement uses TRBV29-1 and TRBJ2-1; D gene uncertain. Trimming pared 2 bases from V and 4 bases from J, leaving 9 bases between. Germline lookup yields CDR1 SQVTM and CDR2 ANQGSEA. The CDR3 sequence is 13 residues long. CDR3 in DNA: TGCAGCGTTGAAAGGGTGCTTTACAATGAGCAGTTCTTC. Protein sequence: CSVERVLYNEQFF.

This clonotype has just a few counts. The chain links TRBV12-3 or TRBV12-4 to TRBJ1-1; D might be TRBD1 (6 bases). The CDR3 has 16 residues. Between the trimmed V and J ends, which lost 6 bases and 4 bases, there was a span of 21 bases. The CDR3 nucleotides read TGTGCCAGCAGGGGCGGACAGCCCGGGCTGGGCACTGAAGCTTTCTTT. This sequence encodes CASRGGQPGLGTEAFF.